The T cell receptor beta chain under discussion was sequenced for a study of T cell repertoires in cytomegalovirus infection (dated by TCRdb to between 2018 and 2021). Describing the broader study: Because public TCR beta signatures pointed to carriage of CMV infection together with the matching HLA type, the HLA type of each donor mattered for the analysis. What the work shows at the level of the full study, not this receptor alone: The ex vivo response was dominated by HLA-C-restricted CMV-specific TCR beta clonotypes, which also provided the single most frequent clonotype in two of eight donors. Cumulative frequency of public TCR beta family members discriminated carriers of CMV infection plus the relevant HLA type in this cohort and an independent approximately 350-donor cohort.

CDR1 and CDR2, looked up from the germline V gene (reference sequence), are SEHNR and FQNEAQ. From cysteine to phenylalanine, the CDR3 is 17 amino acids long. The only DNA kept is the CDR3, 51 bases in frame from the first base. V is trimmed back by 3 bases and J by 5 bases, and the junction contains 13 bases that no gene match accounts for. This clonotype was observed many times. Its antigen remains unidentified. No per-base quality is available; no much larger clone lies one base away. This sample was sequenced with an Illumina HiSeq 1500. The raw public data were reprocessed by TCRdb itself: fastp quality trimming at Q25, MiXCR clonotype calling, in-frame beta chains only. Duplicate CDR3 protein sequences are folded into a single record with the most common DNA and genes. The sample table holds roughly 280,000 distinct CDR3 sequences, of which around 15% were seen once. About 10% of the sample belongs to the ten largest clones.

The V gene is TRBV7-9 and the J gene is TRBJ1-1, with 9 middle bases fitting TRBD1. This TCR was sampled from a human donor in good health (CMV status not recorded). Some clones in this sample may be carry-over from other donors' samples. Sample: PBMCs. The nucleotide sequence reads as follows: TGTGCCAGCAGCTTGGGTACAGGGGGCCCCGTGAGGACTGAAGCTTTCTTT. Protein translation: CASSLGTGGPVRTEAFF.